Here is one T cell receptor beta chain with its context. This sample is drawn from a study of blood T cells in healthy people across ages. Alongside a J-beta primer mix, a sample-barcoded 5' primer served in a second PCR lasting roughly 6 to 11 cycles. TCRdb reanalysed the 5' RACE reads using MiXCR and keeps one entry per CDR3 protein. Of about 680,000 distinct CDR3 sequences listed, 45% to 50% were seen once; the top ten hold roughly 31%. Germline CDR1 and CDR2: SEHNR and FQNEAQ (reference sequence). CDR3 length equals 16 residues. V lost 5 bases, J lost 2 bases, and 17 bases lay in between. This TCR was recovered from a woman aged 55-70 years in good health. Material: blood. The chain links TRBV7-9 to TRBJ2-3; D is perhaps TRBD2 (5 bases). The CDR3, as DNA: TGTGCCAGCAGCCTTCAGGCCGCGACTAACACAGATACGCAGTATTTT. Translating it yields CASSLQAATNTDTQYF.